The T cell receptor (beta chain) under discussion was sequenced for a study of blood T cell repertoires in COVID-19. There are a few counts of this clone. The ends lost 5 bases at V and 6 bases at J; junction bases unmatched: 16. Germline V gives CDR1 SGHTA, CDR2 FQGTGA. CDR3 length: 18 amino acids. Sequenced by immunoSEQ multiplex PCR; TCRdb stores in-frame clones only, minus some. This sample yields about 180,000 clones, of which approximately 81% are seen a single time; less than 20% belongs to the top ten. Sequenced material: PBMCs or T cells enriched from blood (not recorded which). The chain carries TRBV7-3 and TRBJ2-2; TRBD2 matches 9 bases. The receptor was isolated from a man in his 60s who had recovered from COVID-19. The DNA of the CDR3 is TGTGCCAGCAGCGCAAGATGGGCTAGCGGGATTCATTCCGGGGAGCTGTTTTTT. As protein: CASSARWASGIHSGELFF.